This TCR beta chain was recorded in a study of blood T cells in healthy people across ages. Overall study context: Template switching retrieved approximately one barcoded beta molecule for each two T cells.

Together with a sample-barcoded 5' primer, a J-beta primer mix was included in a second PCR lasting about 7 to 12 cycles. TCRdb passed the 5' RACE reads through MiXCR, listing each CDR3 protein once. The table records hundreds of thousands of distinct CDR3 sequences, around two fifths of them present only once. V shed 1 base and J 11 bases; nucleotides not matched to a gene: 1. CDR1 and CDR2 (germline): SEHNR, FQNEAQ (reference sequence). This CDR3 has 11 amino acids. The sequencing input was blood. The receptor was derived from a man aged 60 to 69 in good health. The chain uses TRBV7-9 and TRBJ2-5; 7 bases align to TRBD1. CDR3 protein: CASSLDRGQYF. The CDR3 DNA is TGTGCCAGCAGCTTAGACAGGGGACAGTACTTC.